This T cell receptor beta chain originates from a study of human T cells and chemical hapten exposure. This clonotype was detected ten times or more. Antigen unknown. General study results and limits: The formation of large CDR3 similarity clusters by expanded TCRs significantly exceeded that of controls.

Specified time point: pre-sensitization, week 0. The treatment: therapeutic diphenylcyclopropenone sensitization with weekly scalp DPC. V lost 5 bases to trimming and J lost 6 bases; unmatched junction nucleotides: 9. CDR3 size: 15 residues. CDR1 and CDR2 (germline): MDHEN, SYDVKM. MiXCR, applied by TCRdb to the RACE reads, yields one record per CDR3 protein. The profile shows roughly 100,000 distinct CDR3 sequences, around 12% of them singletons. The chain recombines TRBV28 with TRBJ1-5; 8 bases are shared with TRBD1. The TCR originated in a woman between 45 and 65 years old with alopecia areata. Some clones in this sample may be carry-over from other donors' samples. This specimen was whole blood, taken in connection with sensitization to the hapten diphenylcyclopropenone (DPC). The DNA for the CDR3 is TGTGCCAGCAGTCCCCAGGGGGCAAGTGTTCAGCCCCAGCATTTT. Translated, it gives CASSPQGASVQPQHF.